This TCR beta chain was obtained from a study of blood T cell repertoires in COVID-19. Study overall: Some COVID-19 samples were acute and others convalescent; all came from the United States, Italy and Spain. From T cells, B-cell-depleted T cells, or PBMCs came the material, which was cDNA or gDNA.

Original analysis: Amplified reference gene primers provided the basis for estimating nucleated cell counts. Generated by immunoSEQ multiplex PCR, the TCRdb table keeps only in-frame clones and is missing some. That table is the source of V, J and clone size, and D and trimming were worked out from the DNA. The sample gives roughly 80,000 clones, approximately 84% of which show up once; 10% to 15% is in the top ten. The V end lost 3 bases, the J end lost 9 bases, and 12 bases lay between the germline ends. This CDR3 spans 13 amino acids. Germline V gene data show CDR1 as SGHTA and CDR2 as FQGNSA. Material: peripheral blood. The chain links TRBV7-2 to TRBJ1-5; tentatively, D is TRBD1 (5 bases). The receptor's source is a human donor in a cohort sampled during active COVID-19. In DNA form, the CDR3 reads TGTGCCAGCAGCTTGTCAGGGAATAGGCCCCAGCATTTT. As protein: CASSLSGNRPQHF.